This T cell receptor (beta chain) came from a study of OX40 agonist ivuxolimab in advanced cancers. Study at large: Ivuxolimab was delivered to patients intravenously every 2 weeks at doses spanning 0.01 to 10 mg/kg.

Here immunoSEQ multiplex PCR was the method, and the copy in TCRdb shows in-frame clones only, minus some. This sample has 76,000 or so clones; approximately 85% occur once, and the top ten carry approximately 0.65%. Prior autoimmune disease or systemic immunosuppression barred patients. On cycle 4 day 1 and cycle 7 day 1, as well as at baseline, blood was sampled. The source of this sequence is an adult with an advanced solid tumor such as melanoma, head and neck, liver or kidney cancer. Source: CD4+ or CD8+ T cells sorted from blood, taken in a trial of the OX40 agonist ivuxolimab.

CDR3 bases: TGTGCCATCAGACCCCCCGGGGGCCTATCTCCCAAAAACATTCAGTACTTC. Protein sequence: CAIRPPGGLSPKNIQYF. The genes are TRBV10-3 and TRBJ2-4; D possibly uses TRBD1 or TRBD2 (6 bases each). CDR3 length: 17 amino acids. Trimming cost V 6 bases and J 2 bases, with 20 bases left between them. Germline CDR1 ENHRY, CDR2 SYGVKD.